The clone carrying this TCR beta chain was found a few times. These data originate in a study of T cells after yellow fever vaccination. As TCR cDNA was made by 5'RACE template switching, a universal primer site and UMIs were added. One entry per CDR3 protein, called by TCRdb with MiXCR from the 5' RACE reads. The sample consists of about 220,000 distinct CDR3 sequences, approximately 3.2% of them appearing once. V lost 6 bases to trimming and J lost 0 bases, with 11 bases between them. Germline V lookup: CDR1 LGHDT, CDR2 YNNKEL (reference sequence). The CDR3 contains 15 residues. The chain joins TRBV3-1 to TRBJ2-2; possible D gene TRBD2, 5 bases. This receptor was identified in a man younger than 35 who received the YFV17D yellow fever vaccine. Sequencing was performed on CD4+ T cells sorted from PBMCs, taken 10 days after the yellow fever booster vaccination. In DNA, the CDR3 is TGTGCCAGCAGAGCGCCACTAGCGAACACCGGGGAGCTGTTTTTT. This gives the protein CASRAPLANTGELFF.